A selection of T cell receptor beta chains follows, all from one sample in a study of human T cells and chemical hapten exposure. TCRdb re-derived calls from the RACE reads in MiXCR, one entry per CDR3 protein. The sample yields tens of thousands of distinct CDR3 sequences, approximately 9.6% seen once. The starting material was whole blood, obtained in connection with sensitization to the hapten diphenylcyclopropenone (DPC). The receptors were gathered from a woman aged 25 to 39 with alopecia areata. Some clones in this sample may be carry-over from other donors' samples. Each CDR3 is given with its conserved first and last residue. The D gene is left open where the match is weak.

j_call: TRBJ2-1; v_call: TRBV27; d_call: NA; cdr3_aa: CASRTGKGWQFF
j_call: TRBJ1-1; v_call: TRBV30; d_call: NA; cdr3_aa: CAWTGGDTEAFF
j_call: TRBJ2-7; v_call: TRBV15; d_call: NA; cdr3_aa: CATSRDRNSFYEQYF
j_call: TRBJ2-1; v_call: TRBV20-1; d_call: NA; cdr3_aa: CSARLERSPNEQFF
j_call: TRBJ2-3; v_call: TRBV12-3/TRBV12-4; d_call: TRBD2; cdr3_aa: CASSPGTSGGPGDTQYF
j_call: TRBJ2-7; v_call: TRBV12-3/TRBV12-4; d_call: TRBD1; cdr3_aa: CASTTGTGPYEQYF
j_call: TRBJ2-2; v_call: TRBV6-1; d_call: TRBD1; cdr3_aa: CASTKGAHTLTGELFF
j_call: TRBJ1-6; v_call: TRBV5-1; d_call: TRBD1; cdr3_aa: CASSQDRSSYNSPLHF
j_call: TRBJ2-7; v_call: TRBV3-1; d_call: NA; cdr3_aa: CASSQEWQSAYEQYF
j_call: TRBJ1-4; v_call: TRBV28; d_call: TRBD1; cdr3_aa: CASSPSTGTGDEKLFF
j_call: TRBJ2-2; v_call: TRBV7-2; d_call: TRBD2; cdr3_aa: CASSLAPAGGSTGELFF
j_call: TRBJ2-7; v_call: TRBV20-1; d_call: TRBD1; cdr3_aa: CSATSDRGEQYF
j_call: TRBJ2-7; v_call: TRBV29-1; d_call: TRBD1; cdr3_aa: CSVGAGGLDEQYF
j_call: TRBJ1-2; v_call: TRBV28; d_call: NA; cdr3_aa: CASRRANYGYTF
j_call: TRBJ2-7; v_call: TRBV29-1; d_call: TRBD1; cdr3_aa: CSVGDRLGLEQYF
j_call: TRBJ2-3; v_call: TRBV7-3; d_call: NA; cdr3_aa: CASSPDFTDTQYF
j_call: TRBJ2-1; v_call: TRBV20-1; d_call: TRBD1; cdr3_aa: CSARAGQKINEQFF
j_call: TRBJ2-1; v_call: TRBV15; d_call: TRBD1; cdr3_aa: CATSRTKGQGNDEQFF
j_call: TRBJ2-1; v_call: TRBV15; d_call: NA; cdr3_aa: CATSRSAGTYNEQFF
j_call: TRBJ2-3; v_call: TRBV19; d_call: NA; cdr3_aa: CASSNPHSDVTDTQYF
j_call: TRBJ2-1; v_call: TRBV6-5; d_call: TRBD1; cdr3_aa: CASTLGQGVNEQFF
j_call: TRBJ1-2; v_call: TRBV6-2/TRBV6-3; d_call: NA; cdr3_aa: CASSYRRDYGYTF
j_call: TRBJ2-3; v_call: TRBV7-6; d_call: TRBD2; cdr3_aa: CASSSRQGLAQADTQYF
j_call: TRBJ2-2; v_call: TRBV9; d_call: NA; cdr3_aa: CASSVGPGENTGELFF